This T cell receptor beta chain came from a study of identifying expanded T cells in peripheral blood. Study-level findings and limits: Around 1.2 clones differed between technical replicates, versus about 17 and 20 over time. Variance in clone template counts between roughly two-week samples significantly increased with total template count across all healthy donors.

CDR3 size: 15 residues. Produced via immunoSEQ multiplex PCR; TCRdb's table is partial and in-frame only. The table records about 81,000 clones, around 83% of them present only once. A word on this clone: Its antigen is unidentified.

Healthy donors had no documented immune events, such as infections, while sampled. The TCR sequence derives from a person between 18 and 75 years old in good health. The V call is TRBV21-1, the J call TRBJ2-3; the table calls TRBD1, which could not be checked here. TRBV21-1 constitutes a pseudogene. Material for sequencing was blood. The CDR3 here is CASISDRTPTDTQYF. In DNA, the CDR3 is TGTGCCAGCATTTCGGACAGGACCCCCACAGATACGCAGTATTTT.